These T cell receptor beta chains were read from a single sample in a study of T cells in Graves' hyperthyroidism and ophthalmopathy. TCRdb ran MiXCR on the multiplex PCR reads and lists one entry per CDR3 protein. The sample has about 130,000 distinct CDR3 sequences, more than 20% seen once; the top ten hold about two thirds. Sequencing was done on a sample of blood. The receptors were gathered from a woman aged 50 to 60 with Graves' hyperthyroidism that later progressed to Graves' ophthalmopathy. Each CDR3 is given with its conserved first and last residue. D genes are given only for firm matches. Size values are once, few and many counts, or a class for expanded clones, and some rows have none.

TGCGCCAGCAGCTTGATGGCAGGGAGCACCGGGGAGCTGTTTTTT | CASSLMAGSTGELFF | - | - | TRBJ2-2 | TRBV5-1
TGTGCCTGGAGTGTTGGCTTACCAAAGGCACCCCTCCACTTT | CAWSVGLPKAPLHF | - | - | TRBJ1-6 | TRBV30
TGCAGTGCTAGACGCCAAACCGGGACAGGGTATCTCTCGAGCAATCAGCCCCAGCATTTT | CSARRQTGTGYLSSNQPQHF | TRBD1 | many | TRBJ1-5 | TRBV20-1
TGTGCCAGCAGCCAAGGGACAGGAAATGAAAAACTGTTTTTT | CASSQGTGNEKLFF | TRBD1 | - | TRBJ1-4 | TRBV14
TGTGCCAGCAGTGGTGGGACAGGCGCGCCCTACGAGCAGTACTTC | CASSGGTGAPYEQYF | TRBD1 | many | TRBJ2-7 | TRBV6-1
TGTGCCACCAGAACCGGGACTAGCGGGAGGGCCGAGACCCAGTACTTC | CATRTGTSGRAETQYF | TRBD2 | few | TRBJ2-5 | TRBV28
TGTGCCAGCTCCTGGAGCTCTAGCGGGAATCAAGAGACCCAGTACTTC | CASSWSSSGNQETQYF | TRBD2 | many | TRBJ2-5 | TRBV7-9
TGTGCCAGCAGCTTGACAGTACTCTCCTACGAGCAGTACTTC | CASSLTVLSYEQYF | - | many | TRBJ2-7 | TRBV5-5
TGCAGTGCTAGACCTGTGACGGACAGGGATAGCAATCAGCCCCAGCATTTT | CSARPVTDRDSNQPQHF | TRBD1 | many | TRBJ1-5 | TRBV20-1
TGCAGCGTTGACCCGGGGGGATCTGAAGCTTTCTTT | CSVDPGGSEAFF | - | many | TRBJ1-1 | TRBV29-1
TGTGCCAGCACCAACACCAGTAATCAGCCCCAGCATTTT | CASTNTSNQPQHF | - | many | TRBJ1-5 | TRBV12-3/TRBV12-4
TGTGCCAGCTCCCTGGGGGATTTGGGGGGTCAGCCCCAGCATTTT | CASSLGDLGGQPQHF | - | - | TRBJ1-5 | TRBV2